This passage covers 22 T cell receptor beta chains from one sample sequenced in a study of shared T cell receptors in the human thymus. Clones were sequenced by immunoSEQ multiplex PCR, and TCRdb holds only the in-frame ones, with some missing. The repertoire holds 720,000 or so clones, with 70% to 90% as singletons. These same data were also listed under a study on human thymus T cells.

The sequenced sample consisted of thymocytes. These receptors were collected from a girl under three years old with a congenital heart defect.

This clone was seen only once. As DNA, the CDR3 is TGTGCCAGCACCAAGATCGGTCCCCATGGCTACACCTTC. Translating gives CASTKIGPHGYTF. The chain recombines TRBV7-2 with TRBJ1-2, with D hard to call. The CDR3 consists of 13 residues. V was trimmed by 7 bases and J by 6 bases, leaving 15 bases between them. CDR1 and CDR2 from the germline V gene are SGHTA and FQGNSA.

The chain joins TRBV29-1 to TRBJ2-1, with a tentative D call TRBD1 (6 bases). The CDR3 loop spans 17 amino acids. V shed 7 bases and J shed 0 bases, with 22 bases lying between them. Germline V CDR1 and CDR2: SQVTM, ANQGSEA. The CDR3 here is CSASPNRVRASYNEQFF. DNA of the CDR3: TGCAGCGCCTCACCTAACAGGGTAAGGGCCTCCTACAATGAGCAGTTCTTC.

This rearrangement joins TRBV6-6 to TRBJ1-1; D remains unclear. Trimming removed 2 bases at V and 5 bases at J, with 12 bases between. CDR1 is MNHNY and CDR2 is SVGAGI in the germline V gene (reference sequence). This CDR3 spans 14 amino acids. In nucleotides, the CDR3 is TGTGCCAGCAGTTACGGAACAGAGACAACTGAAGCTTTCTTT. Protein sequence: CASSYGTETTEAFF.

The chain recombines TRBV13 with TRBJ1-2; 10 positions match TRBD1. Germline trimming cut 5 bases from V and 4 bases from J; bases unmatched to any gene: 10. Germline CDR1 PRHDT, CDR2 FYEKMQ (reference sequence). This CDR3 comprises 16 residues. CDR3 amino acids: CASSPRQGAHGYGYTF. The CDR3 bases are TGTGCCAGCAGCCCCCGACAGGGGGCGCATGGCTATGGCTACACCTTC.

The chain combines TRBV30 with TRBJ1-2, with 11 bases identical to TRBD1. There are 19 residues in the CDR3. Germline CDR1 is GTSNPN and CDR2 is SVGIG (reference sequence). V lost 1 base to trimming and J lost 8 bases; unmatched junction nucleotides: 21. The DNA for the CDR3 is TGTGCCTGGAGTGAGCCAAGCCGGGACAGGGGGACTATCATATCGGGCTACACCTTC. This encodes CAWSEPSRDRGTIISGYTF.

This chain links TRBV6-5 with TRBJ2-2, with D perhaps matching TRBD1 (5 bases). The germline V gene encodes CDR1 MNHEY and CDR2 SVGAGI. V was shortened by 0 bases and J by 5 bases, with 10 bases between the two germline ends. The CDR3 extends over 15 amino acids. In DNA, the CDR3 is TGTGCCAGCAGTTACTCAGGGGCACGGACCGGGGAGCTGTTTTTT. This encodes CASSYSGARTGELFF.

The chain uses TRBV10-3 and TRBJ1-4, with a tentative D call TRBD1 (6 bases). Germline V CDR1 and CDR2: ENHRY, SYGVKD. This CDR3 is built from 15 residues. Trimming pared 6 bases from V and 3 bases from J, leaving 14 bases between. CDR3 loop: CAISARTVPNEKLFF. The CDR3 DNA sequence: TGTGCCATCAGCGCTCGGACAGTCCCTAATGAAAAACTGTTTTTT.

The rearrangement links TRBV6-6 to TRBJ1-2; no firm D call. V lost 5 bases, J lost 8 bases, and 12 bases lay in between. Germline CDR1 and CDR2: MNHNY and SVGAGI (reference sequence). CDR3 length equals 12 residues. CDR3 region: CASSKRSGGYTF. CDR3 DNA: TGTGCCAGCAGTAAACGCAGCGGGGGCTACACCTTC.

This sequence joins TRBV28 and TRBJ2-1; TRBD2 aligns across 14 bases. This CDR3 contains 16 residues. CDR1 and CDR2 from the germline V gene are MDHEN and SYDVKM. V was clipped by 6 bases and J by 10 bases; unmatched bases: 11. The CDR3 region is CASSYRTSGGRGEQFF. As DNA, the CDR3 is TGTGCCAGCAGCTACCGGACTAGCGGGGGGCGGGGGGAGCAGTTCTTC. The full variable domain, with the rest looked up from reference TRBV28 and TRBJ2-1, is DVKVTQSSRYLVKRTGEKVFLECVQDMDHENMFWYRQDPGLGLRLIYFSYDVKMKEKGDIPEGYSVSREKKERFSLILESASTNQTSMYLCASSYRTSGGRGEQFFGPGTRLTVL.

This sequence joins TRBV28 and TRBJ2-7; TRBD2 aligns across 13 bases. V shed 5 bases and J 7 bases; nucleotides not matched to a gene: 11. Looked up from germline, CDR1 is MDHEN and CDR2 is SYDVKM. The CDR3 loop spans 16 amino acids. CDR3 nucleotides: TGTGCCAGCAGTCTCTCCACTAGCGGGGGGGCGGGAGAGCAGTACTTC. Translated: CASSLSTSGGAGEQYF.

The chain links TRBV5-4 to TRBJ2-1; D is ambiguous. The CDR3 runs to 11 residues. Trimming took off 1 base at V and 7 bases at J, with 3 bases between the two ends. Germline V gene data show CDR1 as SGHNT and CDR2 as YYREEE (reference sequence). The CDR3 DNA sequence: TGTGCCAGCAGCTTGCCGAATGAGCAGTTCTTC. Residues: CASSLPNEQFF.

The chain joins TRBV10-1 to TRBJ2-7, with 8 bases identical to TRBD2. Trimming took 2 bases from V and 4 from J; bases not matched to a gene: 7. CDR1 is WNHNN and CDR2 is SYGVQD in the germline V gene (reference sequence). This CDR3 spans 15 amino acids. The CDR3 DNA is TGCGCCAGCAGTGAGAAGCGGGGGATAGGTTACGAGCAGTACTTC. It translates to CASSEKRGIGYEQYF.

The rearrangement links TRBV7-3 to TRBJ2-7, with 11 positions matching TRBD2. The CDR3 sequence is 15 residues long. Germline CDR1 SGHTA, CDR2 FQGTGA. The junction had 7 bases not matched to a gene; V was cut back by 3 bases and J by 6 bases. CDR3 DNA: TGTGCCAGCAGCTTGAGACTAGCGGGGATTGGCGAGCAGTACTTC. Translating gives CASSLRLAGIGEQYF.

The chain uses TRBV2 and TRBJ1-1, with D maybe TRBD1 (5 bases). V was trimmed by 7 bases and J by 11 bases, leaving 11 bases between them. This CDR3 has 10 amino acids. Germline lookup yields CDR1 SNHLY and CDR2 FYNNEI. The CDR3 DNA reads as TGTGCCAGCAAGGGGCAGGAGGCTTTCTTT. It codes for CASKGQEAFF. The full variable domain, completed using reference TRBV2 and TRBJ1-1, is EPEVTQTPSHQVTQMGQEVILRCVPISNHLYFYWYRQILGQKVEFLVSFYNNEISEKSEIFDDQFSVERPDGSNFTLKIRSTKLEDSAMYFCASKGQEAFFGQGTRLTVV.

The chain carries TRBV5-6 and TRBJ1-2; D might be TRBD1 (5 bases). CDR1 SGHDT and CDR2 YYEEEE come from the germline V gene. This CDR3 has 16 amino acids. V lost 7 bases to trimming and J lost 4 bases, with 23 bases between them. This CDR3 reads CASGERGGQLLYGYTF. The CDR3 DNA reads TGTGCCAGCGGAGAAAGGGGCGGCCAACTACTCTATGGCTACACCTTC.

The chain combines TRBV4-3 with TRBJ1-5, with D maybe TRBD1 (5 bases). With 0 bases removed from V and 5 bases from J, the gap between germline ends came to 11 bases. This CDR3 has 15 amino acids. CDR1 is LGHNA and CDR2 is YSLEER in the germline V gene. In DNA, the CDR3 is TGCGCCAGCAGCCAAGAGGAGGGGACCCATCAGCCCCAGCATTTT. As protein: CASSQEEGTHQPQHF.

The chain carries TRBV10-1 and TRBJ2-7; 9 bases agree with TRBD1. Germline CDR1 reads WNHNN; CDR2 reads SYGVQD (reference sequence). This CDR3 region has 20 residues. V shed 0 bases, J shed 4 bases, and the junction held 19 bases outside the gene matches. Here the CDR3 reads CASSESGLDRGRGGEYEQYF. CDR3 sequence (DNA): TGCGCCAGCAGTGAGTCGGGACTGGACAGGGGACGGGGAGGGGAATACGAGCAGTACTTC.

The chain combines TRBV10-1 with TRBJ1-1, with 7 bases identical to TRBD1. The CDR3 loop spans 15 amino acids. V lost 3 bases and J lost 0; bases outside the gene matches: 4. The germline CDR1 and CDR2 sequences are WNHNN and SYGVQD (reference sequence). CDR3 DNA: TGCGCCAGCAGTGACGGGGACAGATTGAACACTGAAGCTTTCTTT. The encoded protein is CASSDGDRLNTEAFF.

This clone was seen a few times. The chain links TRBV2 to TRBJ2-7; TRBD1 agrees at 7 bases. Unmatched junction bases numbered 10, after V lost 6 bases and J lost 2 bases. Germline CDR1 SNHLY, CDR2 FYNNEI. The CDR3 has 15 amino acids. CDR3 nucleotide sequence: TGTGCCAGCAGGACCCGGACAGGTAAAACCTACGAGCAGTACTTC. Its protein product is CASRTRTGKTYEQYF.

The J gene is TRBJ1-1, the V gene TRBV6-6; a possible D gene is TRBD1 (6 bases). The CDR3 is made up of 13 amino acids. Between the trimmed V and J ends, which lost 8 bases and 0 bases, there was a span of 10 bases. Germline CDR1 MNHNY, CDR2 SVGAGI (reference sequence). CDR3 region: CASLDRMNTEAFF. The CDR3 DNA reads TGTGCCAGCCTAGACAGGATGAACACTGAAGCTTTCTTT.

In its sample, this clone was seen once. The chain carries TRBV27 and TRBJ2-3; maybe TRBD1 (6 bases). This CDR3 has 16 residues. Germline CDR1 is MNHEY and CDR2 is SMNVEV (reference sequence). V was pared by 5 bases and J by 0 bases, with 15 bases between. CDR3 loop: CASSEHREPSTDTQYF. CDR3 DNA sequence: TGTGCCAGCAGTGAGCACAGGGAACCTAGCACAGATACGCAGTATTTT.

The chain joins TRBV19 to TRBJ1-1, with 8 bases identical to TRBD1. The CDR3 is 19 amino acids. The junction had 20 bases not matched to a gene; V was cut back by 6 bases and J by 2 bases. Germline V gene sequence: CDR1 LNHDA, CDR2 SQIVND (reference sequence). CDR3 nucleotides: TGTGCCAGTAGGCCTAGGTCCCGGCCGGACAGGGTAGGAAACACTGAAGCTTTCTTT. This codes for CASRPRSRPDRVGNTEAFF.